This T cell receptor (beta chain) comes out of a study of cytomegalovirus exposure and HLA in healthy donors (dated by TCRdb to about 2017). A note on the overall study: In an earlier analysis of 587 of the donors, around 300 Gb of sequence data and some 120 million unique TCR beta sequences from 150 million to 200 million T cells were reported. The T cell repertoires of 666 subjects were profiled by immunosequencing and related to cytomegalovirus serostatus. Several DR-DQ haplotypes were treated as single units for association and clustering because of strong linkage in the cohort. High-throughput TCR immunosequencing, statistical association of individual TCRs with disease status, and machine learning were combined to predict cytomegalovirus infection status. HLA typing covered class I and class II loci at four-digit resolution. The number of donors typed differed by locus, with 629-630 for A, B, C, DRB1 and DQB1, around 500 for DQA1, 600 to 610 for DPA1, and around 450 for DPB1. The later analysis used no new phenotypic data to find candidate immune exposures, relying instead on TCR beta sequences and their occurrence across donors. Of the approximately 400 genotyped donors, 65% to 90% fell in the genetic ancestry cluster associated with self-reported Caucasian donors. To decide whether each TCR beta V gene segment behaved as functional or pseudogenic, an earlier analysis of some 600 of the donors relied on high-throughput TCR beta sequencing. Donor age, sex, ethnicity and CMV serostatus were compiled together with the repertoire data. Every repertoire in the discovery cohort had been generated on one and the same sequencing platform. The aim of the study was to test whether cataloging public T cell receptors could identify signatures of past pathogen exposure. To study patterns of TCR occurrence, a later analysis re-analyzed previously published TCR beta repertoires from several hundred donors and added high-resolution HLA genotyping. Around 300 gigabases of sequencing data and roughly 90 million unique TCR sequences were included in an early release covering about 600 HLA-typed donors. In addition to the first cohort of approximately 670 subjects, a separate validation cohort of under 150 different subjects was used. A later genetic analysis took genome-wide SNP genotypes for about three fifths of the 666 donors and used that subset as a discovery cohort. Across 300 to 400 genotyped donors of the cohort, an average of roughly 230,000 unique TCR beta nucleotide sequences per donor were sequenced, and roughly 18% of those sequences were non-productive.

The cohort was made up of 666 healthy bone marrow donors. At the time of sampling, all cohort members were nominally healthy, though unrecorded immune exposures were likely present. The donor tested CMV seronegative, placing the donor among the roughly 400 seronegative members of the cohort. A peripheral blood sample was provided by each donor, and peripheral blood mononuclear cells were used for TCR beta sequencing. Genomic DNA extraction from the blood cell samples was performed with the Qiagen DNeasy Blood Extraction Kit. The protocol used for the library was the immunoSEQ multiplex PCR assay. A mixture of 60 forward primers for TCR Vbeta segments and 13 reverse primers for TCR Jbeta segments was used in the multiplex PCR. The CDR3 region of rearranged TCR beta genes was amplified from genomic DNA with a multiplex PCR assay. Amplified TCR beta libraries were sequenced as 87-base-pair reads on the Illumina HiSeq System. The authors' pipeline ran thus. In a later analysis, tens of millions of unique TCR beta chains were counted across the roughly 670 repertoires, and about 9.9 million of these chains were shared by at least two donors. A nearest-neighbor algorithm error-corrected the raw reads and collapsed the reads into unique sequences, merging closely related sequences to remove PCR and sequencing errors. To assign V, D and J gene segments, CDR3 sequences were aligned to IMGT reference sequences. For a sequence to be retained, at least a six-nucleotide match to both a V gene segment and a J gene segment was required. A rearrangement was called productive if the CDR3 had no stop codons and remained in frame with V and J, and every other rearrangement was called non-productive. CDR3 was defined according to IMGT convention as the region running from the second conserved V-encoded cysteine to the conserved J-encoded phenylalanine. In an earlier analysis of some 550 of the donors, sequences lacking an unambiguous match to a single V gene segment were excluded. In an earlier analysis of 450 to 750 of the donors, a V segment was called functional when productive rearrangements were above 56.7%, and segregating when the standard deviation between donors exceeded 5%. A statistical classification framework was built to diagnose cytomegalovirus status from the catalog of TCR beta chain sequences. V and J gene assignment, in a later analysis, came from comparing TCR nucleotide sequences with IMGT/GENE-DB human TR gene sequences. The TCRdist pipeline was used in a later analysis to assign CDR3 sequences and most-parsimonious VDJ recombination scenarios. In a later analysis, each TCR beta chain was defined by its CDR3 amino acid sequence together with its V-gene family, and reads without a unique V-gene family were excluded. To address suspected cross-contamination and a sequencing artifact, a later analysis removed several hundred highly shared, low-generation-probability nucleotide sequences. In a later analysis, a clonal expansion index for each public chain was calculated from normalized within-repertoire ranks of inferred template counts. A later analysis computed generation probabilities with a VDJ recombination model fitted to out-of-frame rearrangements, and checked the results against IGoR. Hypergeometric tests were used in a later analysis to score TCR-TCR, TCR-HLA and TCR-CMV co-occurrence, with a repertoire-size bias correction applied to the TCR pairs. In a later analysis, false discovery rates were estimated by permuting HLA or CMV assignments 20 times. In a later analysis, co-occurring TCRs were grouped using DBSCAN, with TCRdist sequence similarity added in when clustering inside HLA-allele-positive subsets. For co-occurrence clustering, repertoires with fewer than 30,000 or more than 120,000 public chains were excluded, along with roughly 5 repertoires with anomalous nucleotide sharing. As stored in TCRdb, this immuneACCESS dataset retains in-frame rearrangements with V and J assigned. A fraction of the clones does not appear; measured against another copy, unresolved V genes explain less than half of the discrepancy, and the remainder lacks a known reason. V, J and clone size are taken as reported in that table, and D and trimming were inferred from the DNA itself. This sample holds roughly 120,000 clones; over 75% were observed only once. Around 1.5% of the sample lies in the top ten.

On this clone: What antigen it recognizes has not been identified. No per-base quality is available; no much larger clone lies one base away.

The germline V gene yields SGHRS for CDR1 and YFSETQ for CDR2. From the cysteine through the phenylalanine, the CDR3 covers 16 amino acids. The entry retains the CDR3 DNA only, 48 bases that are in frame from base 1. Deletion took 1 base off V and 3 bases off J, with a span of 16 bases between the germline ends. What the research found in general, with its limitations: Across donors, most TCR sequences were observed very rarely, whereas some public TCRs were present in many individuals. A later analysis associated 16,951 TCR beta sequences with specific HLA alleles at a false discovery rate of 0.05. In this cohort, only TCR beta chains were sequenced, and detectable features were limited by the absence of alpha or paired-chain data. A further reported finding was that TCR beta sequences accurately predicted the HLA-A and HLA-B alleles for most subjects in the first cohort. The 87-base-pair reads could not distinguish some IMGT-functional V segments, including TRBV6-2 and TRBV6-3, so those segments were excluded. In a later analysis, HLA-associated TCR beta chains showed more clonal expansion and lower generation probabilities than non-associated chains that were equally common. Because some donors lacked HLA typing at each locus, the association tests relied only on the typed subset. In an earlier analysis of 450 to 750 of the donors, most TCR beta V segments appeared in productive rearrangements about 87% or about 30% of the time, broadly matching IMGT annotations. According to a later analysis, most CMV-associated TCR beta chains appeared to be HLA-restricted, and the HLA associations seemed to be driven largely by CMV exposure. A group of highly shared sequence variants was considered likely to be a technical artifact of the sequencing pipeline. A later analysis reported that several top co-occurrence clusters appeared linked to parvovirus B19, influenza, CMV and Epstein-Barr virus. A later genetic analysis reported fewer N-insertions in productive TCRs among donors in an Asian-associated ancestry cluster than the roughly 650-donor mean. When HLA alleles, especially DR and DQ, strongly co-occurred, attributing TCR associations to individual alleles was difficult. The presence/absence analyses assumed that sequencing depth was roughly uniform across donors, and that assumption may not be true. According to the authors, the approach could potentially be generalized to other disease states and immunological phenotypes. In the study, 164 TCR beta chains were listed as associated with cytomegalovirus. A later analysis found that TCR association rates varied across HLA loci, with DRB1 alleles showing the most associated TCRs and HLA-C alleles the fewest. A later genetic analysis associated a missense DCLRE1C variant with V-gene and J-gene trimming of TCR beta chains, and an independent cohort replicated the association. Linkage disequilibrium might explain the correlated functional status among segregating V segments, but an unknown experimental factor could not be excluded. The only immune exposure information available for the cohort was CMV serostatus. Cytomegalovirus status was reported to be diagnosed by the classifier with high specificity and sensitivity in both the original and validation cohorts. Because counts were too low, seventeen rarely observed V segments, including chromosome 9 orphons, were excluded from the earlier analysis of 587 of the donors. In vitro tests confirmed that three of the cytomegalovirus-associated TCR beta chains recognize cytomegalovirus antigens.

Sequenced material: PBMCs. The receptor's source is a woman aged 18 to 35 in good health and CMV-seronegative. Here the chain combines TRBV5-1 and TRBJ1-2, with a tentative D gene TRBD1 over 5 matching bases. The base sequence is TGCGCCAGCAGCTTGTTCCCGACAGTTGAGGACTATGGCTACACCTTC. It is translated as CASSLFPTVEDYGYTF.